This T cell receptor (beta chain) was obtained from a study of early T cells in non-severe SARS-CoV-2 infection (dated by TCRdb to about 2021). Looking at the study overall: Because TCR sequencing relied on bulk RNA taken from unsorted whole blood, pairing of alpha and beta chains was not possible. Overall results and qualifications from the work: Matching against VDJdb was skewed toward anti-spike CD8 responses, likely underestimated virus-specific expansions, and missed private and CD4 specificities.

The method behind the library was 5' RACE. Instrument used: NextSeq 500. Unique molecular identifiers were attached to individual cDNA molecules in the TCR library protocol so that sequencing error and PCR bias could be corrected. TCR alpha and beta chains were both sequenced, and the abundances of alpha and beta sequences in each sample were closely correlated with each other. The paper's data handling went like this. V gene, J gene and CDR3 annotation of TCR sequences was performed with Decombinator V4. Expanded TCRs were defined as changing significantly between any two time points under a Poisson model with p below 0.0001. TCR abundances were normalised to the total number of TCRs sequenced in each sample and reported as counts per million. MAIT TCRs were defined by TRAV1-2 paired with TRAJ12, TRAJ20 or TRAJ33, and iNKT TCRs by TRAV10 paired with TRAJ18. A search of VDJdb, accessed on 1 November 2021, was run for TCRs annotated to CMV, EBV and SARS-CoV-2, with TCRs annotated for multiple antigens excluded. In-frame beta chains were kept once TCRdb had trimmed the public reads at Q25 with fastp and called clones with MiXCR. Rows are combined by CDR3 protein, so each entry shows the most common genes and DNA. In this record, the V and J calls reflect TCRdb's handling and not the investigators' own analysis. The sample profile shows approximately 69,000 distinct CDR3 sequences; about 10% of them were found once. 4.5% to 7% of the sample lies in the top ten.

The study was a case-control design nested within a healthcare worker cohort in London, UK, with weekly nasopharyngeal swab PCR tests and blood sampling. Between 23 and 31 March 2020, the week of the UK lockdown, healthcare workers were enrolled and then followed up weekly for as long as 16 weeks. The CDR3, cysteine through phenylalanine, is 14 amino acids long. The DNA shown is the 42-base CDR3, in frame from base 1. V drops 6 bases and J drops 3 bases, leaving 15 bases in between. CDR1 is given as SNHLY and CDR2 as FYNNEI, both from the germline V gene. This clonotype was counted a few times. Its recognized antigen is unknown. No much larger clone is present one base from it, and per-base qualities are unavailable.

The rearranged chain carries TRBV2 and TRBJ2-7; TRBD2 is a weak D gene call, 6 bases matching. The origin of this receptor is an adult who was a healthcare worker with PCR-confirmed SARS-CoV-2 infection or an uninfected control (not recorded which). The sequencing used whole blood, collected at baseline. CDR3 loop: CASSGGLPDYEQYF. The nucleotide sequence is TGTGCCAGCAGCGGGGGACTTCCAGACTACGAGCAGTACTTC.